This entry is about one TCR beta chain. The antigen is unknown. These data originate in a study of tumor and adjacent non-tumor tissue in lung cancer. Study-wide points: In normal lung, the top 100 clones were significantly more dominant than in tumor.

The template was RNA from unsorted bulk tissue. The germline V gene has CDR1 LNHDA and CDR2 SQIVND (reference sequence). The germline V and J ends were trimmed by 3 bases and 1 base, with 6 bases remaining between them. There are 13 residues in the CDR3. A modified ARM-PCR protocol with three rounds of nested PCR amplified TCRbeta. TCRdb redid the calling of the multiplex PCR reads with MiXCR, one entry per CDR3 protein. The table shows 60,000 to 85,000 distinct CDR3 sequences, with around 78% occurring only once. The sequenced sample was lung tumor tissue. The chain links TRBV19 to TRBJ1-1; D is ambiguous. The source of this sequence is a man aged 55 to 70 with non-small cell lung cancer. This CDR3 reads CASSMFQNTEAFF. The CDR3 bases are TGTGCCAGTAGTATGTTTCAGAACACTGAAGCTTTCTTT.